This is a list of T cell receptor beta chains from one sample in a study of blood T cell repertoires in COVID-19. The assay was immunoSEQ multiplex PCR, and TCRdb's table has in-frame clones only and misses some. The profile shows some 180,000 clones, 80% of them singletons. The sample taken for sequencing was PBMCs or T cells enriched from blood (not recorded which). These receptors all come from a man aged 55 to 70 who had been exposed to COVID-19. The CDR3 runs from the conserved cysteine through the conserved F or W. D genes are given only for firm matches. Size tells how often a clone was seen (once, few, many) or the class of an expanded clone, and some rows leave it out.

V	J	length	size	D	DNA	CDR3
TRBV9	TRBJ2-3	16	few	TRBD2	TGTGCCAGCAGCGTTGGGCCCAGCGGGAGGACAGATACGCAGTATTTT	CASSVGPSGRTDTQYF
TRBV27	TRBJ1-5	14	few	-	TGTGCCACCCGACAGTCCAATAGCAATCAGCCCCAGCATTTT	CATRQSNSNQPQHF
TRBV9	TRBJ1-6	13	-	-	TGTGCCAGCAGCGTAGAACATGATTCACCCCTCCACTTT	CASSVEHDSPLHF
TRBV7-2	TRBJ2-1	15	-	-	TGTGCCAGCAGCCGCCGGCGGGGCGATCACAATGAGCAGTTCTTC	CASSRRRGDHNEQFF
TRBV7-9	TRBJ2-5	15	-	TRBD1	TGTGCCAGCAGCTTGGACAGGGGGCTGGGAGAGACCCAGTACTTC	CASSLDRGLGETQYF
TRBV7-3	TRBJ2-1	13	-	-	TGTGCCAGCAGCTTAGGCTTTCTGGATGAGCAGTTCTTC	CASSLGFLDEQFF
TRBV19	TRBJ1-6	14	-	-	TGTGCCAGTAGTATCCCTGAGTATAATTCACCCCTCCACTTT	CASSIPEYNSPLHF
TRBV30	TRBJ2-7	13	few	-	TGTGCCTGGACAGGGTTAAGCTCCTACGAGCAGTACTTC	CAWTGLSSYEQYF
TRBV7-2	TRBJ2-3	16	-	TRBD2	TGTGCCAGCAGCTTACGACTAGCGAGAGGGGCAGATACGCAGTATTTT	CASSLRLARGADTQYF
TRBV6-2/TRBV6-3	TRBJ2-5	18	once	TRBD2	TGTGCCAGCAGTTACTCCGCGCCGGGACTAGCGACCTTAGGGACCCAGTACTTC	CASSYSAPGLATLGTQYF
TRBV27	TRBJ1-1	15	-	TRBD1	TGTGCCAGCAGAAGTTTGGGGACAGGGACCACTGAAGCTTTCTTT	CASRSLGTGTTEAFF
TRBV6-2/TRBV6-3	TRBJ2-7	17	-	TRBD2	TGTGCCAGCAGTTATTCAGCGGGAGGGTCCCTATCCTACGAGCAGTACTTC	CASSYSAGGSLSYEQYF
TRBV5-1	TRBJ2-5	16	-	TRBD2	TGCGCCAGCAGCTCGACGGGACTAGCGAATCAAGAGACCCAGTACTTC	CASSSTGLANQETQYF
TRBV5-6	TRBJ2-7	14	-	-	TGTGCCAGCAGCTTGGGTTTGCAGGCCTACGAGCAGTACTTC	CASSLGLQAYEQYF
TRBV19	TRBJ2-3	19	once	TRBD2	TGTGCCAGTAGTATTGGTAGCGGGAGTGTGAGGTGGGACACAGATACGCAGTATTTT	CASSIGSGSVRWDTDTQYF
TRBV15	TRBJ2-3	14	few	-	TGTGCCACCAGCATCAGGGCAACTGACCGTACGCAGTATTTT	CATSIRATDRTQYF
TRBV21-1	TRBJ2-5	15	-	-	TGTGCCAGCAGCAAAGAAACTAGCGGGCGAGAGACCCAGTACTTC	CASSKETSGRETQYF
TRBV5-1	TRBJ2-7	13	-	-	TGCGCCAGCAGGGGCGCGGGATCCTACGAGCAGTACTTC	CASRGAGSYEQYF
TRBV5-6	TRBJ1-5	15	few	TRBD1	TGTGCCAGCAGTCGACAGGGTAGGAGCAATCAGCCCCAGCATTTT	CASSRQGRSNQPQHF
TRBV5-3	TRBJ2-1	16	-	-	TGTGCCAGAAGCTTGCGCCGGCAGGGGACCTACAATGAGCAGTTCTTC	CARSLRRQGTYNEQFF
TRBV28	TRBJ1-5	14	once	-	TGTGCCAGCAGTCCGCGGACAGTTAATCAGCCCCAGCATTTT	CASSPRTVNQPQHF
TRBV29-1	TRBJ1-4	13	-	-	TGCAGCGTCGCCTTGGGGGCCTGGGAAAAACTGTTTTTT	CSVALGAWEKLFF
TRBV21-1	TRBJ2-3	16	-	-	TGTGCCAGCAGCAAATTAGGCGGCAGAGTCCTAGATACGCAGTATTTT	CASSKLGGRVLDTQYF
TRBV5-4	TRBJ2-2	16	-	TRBD2	TGTGCCAGCAGCAGCCGACTAGCGGGAGAAACCGGGGAGCTGTTTTTT	CASSSRLAGETGELFF
TRBV11-3	TRBJ2-3	14	-	TRBD2	TGTGCCAGCAGCGCGGGAGGTAGCACAGATACGCAGTATTTT	CASSAGGSTDTQYF
TRBV27	TRBJ2-7	12	-	-	TGTGCCAGCAGCTTAAGGGGGAACGAGCAGTACTTC	CASSLRGNEQYF
TRBV7-3	TRBJ2-1	13	-	TRBD2	TGTGCCAGCAGTTCAAATAGCGGGACGGAGCAGTTCTTC	CASSSNSGTEQFF
TRBV27	TRBJ1-5	14	-	-	TGTGCCACTTTCGGCGGGGCGAGCAATCAGCCCCAGCATTTT	CATFGGASNQPQHF
TRBV7-3	TRBJ2-6	17	-	TRBD1	TGTGCCAGCAGCTCCGTCCGCTGGACAGGTGGGGCCAACGTCCTGACTTTC	CASSSVRWTGGANVLTF
TRBV6-5	TRBJ2-3	13	-	-	TGTGCCAGCGATGGGGGGAGCACAGATACGCAGTATTTT	CASDGGSTDTQYF
TRBV18	TRBJ1-2	13	-	TRBD1	TGTGCCAGCTCTCCGACAGGGACGGTTGGCTACACCTTC	CASSPTGTVGYTF